The clone carrying this TCR beta chain has a single count. This CDR3 is 14 amino acids long. V was clipped by 2 bases and J by 6 bases; unmatched bases: 6. Germline values: CDR1 SGHRS, CDR2 YFSETQ. This sample stems from a study of CD8+ T cells in alopecia areata. About the research overall: Treated patients were dosed with oral tofacitinib, taking 5 to 10 mg twice daily.

Treatment meaning: oral pan-JAK inhibitor, 5-10 mg twice daily. Isolated RNA was reverse transcribed into cDNA used as the sequencing template. The repertoire was sequenced with immunoSEQ multiplex PCR; TCRdb's copy has only in-frame clones and lacks some. The sample holds 200,000 to 250,000 clones, more than 45% seen once. Specimen: CD4+ T cells sorted from blood, collected at week 4, from a patient treated with tofacitinib. The TCR sequence derives from a human donor with alopecia areata. The chain is built from TRBV5-1 and TRBJ1-2; TRBD1 agrees at 8 bases. DNA for the CDR3: TGCGCCAGCAGCTTTAACGGACAGGGCGATGGCTACACCTTC. Translating gives CASSFNGQGDGYTF.